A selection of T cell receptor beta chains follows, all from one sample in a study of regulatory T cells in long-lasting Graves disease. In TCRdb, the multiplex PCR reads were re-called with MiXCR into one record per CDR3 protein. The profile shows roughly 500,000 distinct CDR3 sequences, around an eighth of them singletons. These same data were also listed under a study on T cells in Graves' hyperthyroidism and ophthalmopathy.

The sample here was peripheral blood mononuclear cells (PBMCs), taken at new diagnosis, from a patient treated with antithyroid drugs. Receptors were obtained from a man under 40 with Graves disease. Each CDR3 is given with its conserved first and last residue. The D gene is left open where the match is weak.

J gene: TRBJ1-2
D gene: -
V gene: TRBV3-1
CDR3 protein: CASSPSRSLTNYGYTF

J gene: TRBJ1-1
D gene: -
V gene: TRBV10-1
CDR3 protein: CASSDRGINTEAFF

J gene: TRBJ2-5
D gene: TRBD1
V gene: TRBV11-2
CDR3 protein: CASSPRDRGLETQYF

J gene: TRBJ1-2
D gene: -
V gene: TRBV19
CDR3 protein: CASTGTRYGYTF

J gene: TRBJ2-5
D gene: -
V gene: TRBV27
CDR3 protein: CASRNRRLETQYF

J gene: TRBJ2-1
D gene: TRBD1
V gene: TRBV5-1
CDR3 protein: CASSLTPGQPMGNEQFF

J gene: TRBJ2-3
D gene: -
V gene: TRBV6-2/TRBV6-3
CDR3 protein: CASSEESLGTQYF

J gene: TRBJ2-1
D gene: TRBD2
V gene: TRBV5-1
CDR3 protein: CASSLVLAGDNEQFF

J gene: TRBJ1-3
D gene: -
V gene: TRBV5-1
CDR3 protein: CASSPQGSGNTICF

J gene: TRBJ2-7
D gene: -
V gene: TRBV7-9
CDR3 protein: CASSGTPGYYEQYF

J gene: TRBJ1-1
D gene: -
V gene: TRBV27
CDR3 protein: CASSPRRGVHTEAFF

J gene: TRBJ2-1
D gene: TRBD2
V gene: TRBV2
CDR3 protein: CASSEAPSGSYNEQFF

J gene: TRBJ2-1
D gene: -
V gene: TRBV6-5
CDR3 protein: CASSYPSGATYNEQFF

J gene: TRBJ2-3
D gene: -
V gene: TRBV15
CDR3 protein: CATEGGDGTDTQYF

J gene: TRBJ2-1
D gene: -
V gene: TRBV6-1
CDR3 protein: CASSEGEGKQFF

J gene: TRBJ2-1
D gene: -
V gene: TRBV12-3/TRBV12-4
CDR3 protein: CASSLSFEGNSPLQRQFF

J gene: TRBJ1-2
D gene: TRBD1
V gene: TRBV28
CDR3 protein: CASSLTATGNYGYTF

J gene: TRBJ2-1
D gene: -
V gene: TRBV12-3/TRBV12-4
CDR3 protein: CASSFGGRSSYNEQFF

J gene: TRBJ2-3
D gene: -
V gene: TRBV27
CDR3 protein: CASSLFGYTDTQYF

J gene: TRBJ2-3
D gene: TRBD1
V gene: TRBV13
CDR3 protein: CASSLLTPFGQGNYSSTDTQYF

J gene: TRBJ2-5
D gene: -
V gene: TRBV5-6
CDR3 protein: CASSYTGTAQETQYF

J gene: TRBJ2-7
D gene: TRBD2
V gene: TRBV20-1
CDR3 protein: CSAGVGTSYEQYF

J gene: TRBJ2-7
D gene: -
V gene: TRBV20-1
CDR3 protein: CSARDRSERALQPWEQYF

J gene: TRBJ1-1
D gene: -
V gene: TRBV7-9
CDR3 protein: CASSLGGSNTEAFF

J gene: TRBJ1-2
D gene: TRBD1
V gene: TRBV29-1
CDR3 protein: CSVEEGQGSDYGYTF

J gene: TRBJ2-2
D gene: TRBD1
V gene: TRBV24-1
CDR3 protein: CATSDGGQGRTGELFF

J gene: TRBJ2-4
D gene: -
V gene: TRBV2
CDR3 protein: CASSVPRLAKNIQYF

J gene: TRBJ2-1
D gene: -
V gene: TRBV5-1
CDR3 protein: CASSLEGGSYNEQFF

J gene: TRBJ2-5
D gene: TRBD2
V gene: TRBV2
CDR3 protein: CASTPGLAGGKETQYF

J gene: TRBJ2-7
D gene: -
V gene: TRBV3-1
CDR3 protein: CASSQEGRQSDEQYF

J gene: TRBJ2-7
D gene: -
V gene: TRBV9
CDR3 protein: CASSVSDYEQYF

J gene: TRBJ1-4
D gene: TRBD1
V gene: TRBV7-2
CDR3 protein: CASSRDRGEKLFF

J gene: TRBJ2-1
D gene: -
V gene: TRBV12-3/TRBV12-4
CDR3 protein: CASSRPGGVNNEQFF

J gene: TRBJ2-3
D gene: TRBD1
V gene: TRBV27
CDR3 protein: CASSSGQASTDTQYF

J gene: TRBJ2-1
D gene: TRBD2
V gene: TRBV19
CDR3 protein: CASSYRRTSPPTEQFF

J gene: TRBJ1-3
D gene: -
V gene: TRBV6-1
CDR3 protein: CASSEIQSSGNTIYF

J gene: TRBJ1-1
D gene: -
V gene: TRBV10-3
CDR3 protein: CAISEATANTEAFF

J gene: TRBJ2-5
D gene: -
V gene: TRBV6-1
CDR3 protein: CASSPSWGSQETQYF

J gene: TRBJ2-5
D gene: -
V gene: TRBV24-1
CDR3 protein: CATSDPDRREAQYF

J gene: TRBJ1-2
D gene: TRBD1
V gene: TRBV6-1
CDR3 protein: CASRKGQAFGYTF

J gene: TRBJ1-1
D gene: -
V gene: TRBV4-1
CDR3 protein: CASSQGPLYSTEAFF

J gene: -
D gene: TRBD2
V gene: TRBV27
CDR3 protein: CASRPGLAGHQETQYF

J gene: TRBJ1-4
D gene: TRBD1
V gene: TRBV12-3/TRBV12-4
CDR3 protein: CASSRGPGQGREKLFF

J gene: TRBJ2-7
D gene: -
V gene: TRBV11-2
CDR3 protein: CASSRVGRMRGSYEQYF

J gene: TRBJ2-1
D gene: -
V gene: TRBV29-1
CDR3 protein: CSVEGTSLGYNEQFF

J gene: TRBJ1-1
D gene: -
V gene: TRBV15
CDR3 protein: CATSRDRTHMNTEAFF

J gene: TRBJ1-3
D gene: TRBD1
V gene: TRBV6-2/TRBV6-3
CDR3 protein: CASSFITGGVGNTIYF